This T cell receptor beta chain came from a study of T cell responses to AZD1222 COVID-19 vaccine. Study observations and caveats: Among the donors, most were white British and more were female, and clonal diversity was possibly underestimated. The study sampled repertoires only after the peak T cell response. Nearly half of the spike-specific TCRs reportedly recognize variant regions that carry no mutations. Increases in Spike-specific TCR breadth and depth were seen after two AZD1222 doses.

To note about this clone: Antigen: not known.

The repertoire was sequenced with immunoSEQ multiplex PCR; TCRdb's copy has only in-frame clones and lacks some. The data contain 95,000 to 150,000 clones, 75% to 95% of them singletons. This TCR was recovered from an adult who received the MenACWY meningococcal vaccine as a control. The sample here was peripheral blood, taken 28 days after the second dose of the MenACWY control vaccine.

The CDR3 DNA reads as TGTGCCAGCAGTCGAACAGGGGGCGGTCGCACAGATACGCAGTATTTT. This codes for CASSRTGGGRTDTQYF. V and J are TRBV6-6 and TRBJ2-3, with TRBD1 matching over 9 bases. This CDR3 has 16 residues. From germline, CDR1 is MNHNY and CDR2 SVGAGI (reference sequence). After removal of 5 bases from V and 1 base from J, the junction contained 7 bases not matched to a gene.